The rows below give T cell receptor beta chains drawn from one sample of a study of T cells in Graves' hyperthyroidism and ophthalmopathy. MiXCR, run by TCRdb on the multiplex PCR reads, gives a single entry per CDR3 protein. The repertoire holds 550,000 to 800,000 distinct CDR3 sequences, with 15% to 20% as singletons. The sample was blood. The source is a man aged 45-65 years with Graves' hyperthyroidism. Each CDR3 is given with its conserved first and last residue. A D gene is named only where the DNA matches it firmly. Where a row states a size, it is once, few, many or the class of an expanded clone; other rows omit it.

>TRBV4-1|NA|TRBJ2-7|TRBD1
TGCGCCAGCAGTTCACAGGGGGGCAGCGAGCAGTACTTC
CASSSQGGSEQYF
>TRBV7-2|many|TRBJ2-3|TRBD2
TGTGCCAGCAGTCTTACCTCTAGCGGGACCACAGATACGCAGTATTTT
CASSLTSSGTTDTQYF
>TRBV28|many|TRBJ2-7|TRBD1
TGTGCCAGCAGTTTACCTCTCAGGGGGCATGGCGAGCAGTACTTC
CASSLPLRGHGEQYF
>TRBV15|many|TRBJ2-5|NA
TGTGCCACCAGCAGAGATACCCGGACAGACAGGACCCAGTACTTC
CATSRDTRTDRTQYF
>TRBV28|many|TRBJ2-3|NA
TGTGCCAGCAGTTTCCTCCCCGGACTCAGGAAGTCCAACACAGATGGCAAAGACACAGATACGCAGTATTTT
CASSFLPGLRKSNTDGKDTDTQYF
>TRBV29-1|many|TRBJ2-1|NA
TGCAGCGTTGAAGGTACTAGTGATGAGCAGTTCTTC
CSVEGTSDEQFF
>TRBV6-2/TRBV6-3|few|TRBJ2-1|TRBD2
TGTGCCAGCAGTCGGGGGCTAGGACTAGCGGGAATATGGGAGCAGTTCTTC
CASSRGLGLAGIWEQFF
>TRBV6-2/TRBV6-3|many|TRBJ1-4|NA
TGTGCCAGCAGCCACGGATTTGGTGAAAAACTGTTTTTT
CASSHGFGEKLFF
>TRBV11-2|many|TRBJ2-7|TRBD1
TGTGCCAGCAGGAGTACGGGACAGGGTTTTTACGAGCAGTACTTC
CASRSTGQGFYEQYF
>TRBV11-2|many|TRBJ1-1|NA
TGTGCCAGCAGTTACAGGGAGTACACTGAAGCTTTCTTT
CASSYREYTEAFF
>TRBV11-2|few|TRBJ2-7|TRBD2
TGTGCCAGCAGCTTACCTGCTAGCGGGAACTACGAGCAGTACTTC
CASSLPASGNYEQYF
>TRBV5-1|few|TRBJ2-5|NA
TGCGCCAGCAGCTTGGGCGACAGAAAACAAGAGACCCAGTACTTC
CASSLGDRKQETQYF
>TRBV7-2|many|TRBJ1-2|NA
TGTGCCAGCAGCTATCAACAGGGAGCTAACTATGGCTACACCTTC
CASSYQQGANYGYTF
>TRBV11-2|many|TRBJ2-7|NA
TGTGCCAGCAGATTAGGGAAGAGCTCCTACGAGCAGTACTTC
CASRLGKSSYEQYF
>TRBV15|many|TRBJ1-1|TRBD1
TGTGCCACCAGCAGAGATTGGGACAGGGGGCGGAACACTGAAGCTTTCTTT
CATSRDWDRGRNTEAFF
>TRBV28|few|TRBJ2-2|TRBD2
TGTGTCATATATGGCGGGAGGCCCAGGGAGCTGTTTTTT
CVIYGGRPRELFF